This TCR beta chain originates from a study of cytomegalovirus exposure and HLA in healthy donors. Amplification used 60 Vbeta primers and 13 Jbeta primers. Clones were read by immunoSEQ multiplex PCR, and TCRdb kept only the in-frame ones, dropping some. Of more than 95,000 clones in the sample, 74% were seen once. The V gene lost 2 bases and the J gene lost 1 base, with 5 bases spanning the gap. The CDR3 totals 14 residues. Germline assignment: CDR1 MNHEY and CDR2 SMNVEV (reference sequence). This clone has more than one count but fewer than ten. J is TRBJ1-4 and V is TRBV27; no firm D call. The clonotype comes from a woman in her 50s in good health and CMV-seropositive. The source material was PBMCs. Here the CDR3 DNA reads TGTGCCAGCAGTTTAGCCAGAACTAATGAAAAACTGTTTTTT. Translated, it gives CASSLARTNEKLFF.